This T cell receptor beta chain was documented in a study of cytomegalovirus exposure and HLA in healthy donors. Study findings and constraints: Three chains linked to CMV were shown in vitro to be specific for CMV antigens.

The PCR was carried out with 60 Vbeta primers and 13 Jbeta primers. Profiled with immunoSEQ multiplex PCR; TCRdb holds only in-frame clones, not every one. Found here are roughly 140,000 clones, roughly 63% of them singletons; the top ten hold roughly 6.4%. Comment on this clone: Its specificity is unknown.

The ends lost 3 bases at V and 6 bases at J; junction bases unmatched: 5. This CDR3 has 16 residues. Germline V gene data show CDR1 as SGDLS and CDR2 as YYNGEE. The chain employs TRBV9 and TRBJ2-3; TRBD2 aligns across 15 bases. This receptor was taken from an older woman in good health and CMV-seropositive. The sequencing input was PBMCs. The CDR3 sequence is CASSEGTSGRTDTQYF. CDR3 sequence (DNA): TGTGCCAGCAGCGAGGGGACTAGCGGGAGGACTGATACGCAGTATTTT.